This entry concerns a single T cell receptor (beta chain). Its specificity is not known. This specimen belongs to a study of T-cell reconstitution after alpha-beta-depleted transplantation in children. Study observations and caveats: There were some patients whose high TCRbeta diversity at day 60 came from surviving recipient T cells and thymic progenitors. Fresh T-cell production supplied most of the T-cell counts and diversity seen one year after transplant. Alpha-beta T cells present about two months after transplant were reported to originate from several hundred expanded graft clones.

It was with unique molecular identifiers that the TCRbeta library was prepared. TCRdb used MiXCR to reprocess the PCR reads, holding one entry per CDR3 protein. In the table there are some 260,000 distinct CDR3 sequences, roughly a quarter of which are singletons. Germline V lookup: CDR1 SGHRS, CDR2 YFSETQ. This CDR3 comprises 15 residues. Germline trimming cut 0 bases from V and 5 bases from J; bases unmatched to any gene: 5. This chain connects TRBV5-1 to TRBJ2-1; 7 bases are shared with TRBD1. The origin of this receptor is a female patient under 10 years old who had a stem cell transplant for congenital amegakaryocytic thrombocytopenia, so the T cells may come from the graft donor. Sequencing used PBMCs, mostly from graft donor cells, obtained 360 days after TCRalphabeta/CD19-depleted stem cell transplant. In DNA, the CDR3 is TGCGCCAGCAGCTTGGTACAGGGGTCCCACAATGAGCAGTTCTTC. Translating gives CASSLVQGSHNEQFF.